Below are 3 T cell receptor beta chains sequenced from a single sample in a study of cytomegalovirus exposure and HLA in healthy donors. Primers for the PCR totalled 60 Vbeta and 13 Jbeta. TCRdb keeps only in-frame clones here, not all; method: immunoSEQ multiplex PCR. Counted here are roughly 180,000 clones, around 76% occurring once; the ten biggest clones make up roughly 2.5%. Sequenced material: PBMCs. Every receptor here comes from a woman in her 30s in good health and CMV-seropositive.

This chain joins TRBV19 and TRBJ1-2; 8 bases line up with TRBD1. Trimming took 6 bases from V and 1 from J; bases not matched to a gene: 10. This CDR3 comprises 16 residues. From germline, CDR1 is LNHDA and CDR2 SQIVND (reference sequence). The chain's CDR3 is CASRDPGTGFNYGYTF. The CDR3 region has the DNA TGTGCCAGTAGGGACCCCGGGACAGGTTTTAACTATGGCTACACCTTC.

This sequence joins TRBV7-2 and TRBJ1-3; D not resolved. This CDR3 contains 14 residues. Per germline, CDR1 SGHTA and CDR2 FQGNSA. V lost 5 bases and J lost 7, with 15 bases in between. CDR3: CASSPAVLSNTIYF. DNA for the CDR3: TGTGCCAGCAGCCCCGCGGTTCTGAGCAACACCATATATTTT.

This chain connects TRBV9 to TRBJ1-2; 11 bases are a match to TRBD1. After removal of 4 bases from V and 6 bases from J, the junction contained 11 bases not matched to a gene. The CDR3 is made up of 16 amino acids. CDR1 is SGDLS, CDR2 YYNGEE, per germline. This CDR3 reads CASSTGDRGAFNGYTF. The CDR3, as DNA: TGTGCCAGCAGCACCGGGGACAGGGGGGCCTTTAATGGCTACACCTTC.